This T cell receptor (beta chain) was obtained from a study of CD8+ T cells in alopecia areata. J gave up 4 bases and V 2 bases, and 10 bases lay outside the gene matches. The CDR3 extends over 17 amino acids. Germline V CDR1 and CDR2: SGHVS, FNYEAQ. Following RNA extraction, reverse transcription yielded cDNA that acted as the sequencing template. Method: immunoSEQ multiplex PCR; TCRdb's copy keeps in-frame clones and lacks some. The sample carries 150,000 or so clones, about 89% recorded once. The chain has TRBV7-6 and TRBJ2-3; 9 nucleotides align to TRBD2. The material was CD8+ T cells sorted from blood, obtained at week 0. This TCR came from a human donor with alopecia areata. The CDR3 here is CASSLRTSAKGPDTQYF. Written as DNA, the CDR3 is TGTGCCAGCAGCTTAAGGACTAGCGCCAAGGGGCCAGATACGCAGTATTTT.